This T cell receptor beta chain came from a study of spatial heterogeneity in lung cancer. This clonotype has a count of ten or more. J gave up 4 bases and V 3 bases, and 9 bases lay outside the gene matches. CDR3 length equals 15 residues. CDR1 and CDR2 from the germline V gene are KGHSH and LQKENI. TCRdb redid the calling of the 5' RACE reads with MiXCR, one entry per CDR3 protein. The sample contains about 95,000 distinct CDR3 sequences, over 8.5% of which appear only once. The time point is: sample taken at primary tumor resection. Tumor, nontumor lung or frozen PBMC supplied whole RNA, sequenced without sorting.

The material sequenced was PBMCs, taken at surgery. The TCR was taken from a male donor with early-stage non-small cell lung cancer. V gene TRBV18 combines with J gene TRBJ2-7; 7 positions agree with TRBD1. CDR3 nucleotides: TGTGCCAGCTCACCGTCGGGACAGTCTTCTTACGAGCAGTACTTC. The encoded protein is CASSPSGQSSYEQYF.